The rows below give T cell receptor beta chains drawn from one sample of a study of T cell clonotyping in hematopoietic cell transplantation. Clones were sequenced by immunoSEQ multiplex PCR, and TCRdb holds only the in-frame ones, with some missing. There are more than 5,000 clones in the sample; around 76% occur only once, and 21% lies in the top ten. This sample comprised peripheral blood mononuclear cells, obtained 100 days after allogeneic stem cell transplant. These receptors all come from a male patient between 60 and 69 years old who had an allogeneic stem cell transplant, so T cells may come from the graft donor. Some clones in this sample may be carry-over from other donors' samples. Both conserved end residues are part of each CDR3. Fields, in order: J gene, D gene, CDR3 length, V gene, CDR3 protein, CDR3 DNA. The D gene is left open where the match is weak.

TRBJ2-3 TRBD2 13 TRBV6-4 CASSVGRESTQYF TGTGCCAGCAGTGTAGGGCGGGAGAGTACGCAGTATTTT
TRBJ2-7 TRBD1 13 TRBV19 CATADRGDYEQYF TGTGCCACGGCGGACAGGGGAGACTACGAGCAGTACTTC
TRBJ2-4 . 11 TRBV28 CASSFRRVQYF TGTGCCAGCAGTTTCCGACGCGTTCAGTACTTC
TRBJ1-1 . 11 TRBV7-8 CANRGITEAFF TGTGCCAACCGGGGGATCACTGAAGCTTTCTTT
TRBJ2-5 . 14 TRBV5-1 CASSLAGKQETQYF TGCGCCAGCAGCTTGGCTGGGAAACAAGAGACCCAGTACTTC
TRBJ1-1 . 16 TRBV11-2 CASSLRSGGWGTEAFF TGTGCCAGCAGCTTAAGGTCCGGGGGATGGGGCACTGAAGCTTTCTTT
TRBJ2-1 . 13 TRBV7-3 CASSLSADNEQFF TGTGCCAGCAGCTTAAGTGCGGACAATGAGCAGTTCTTC
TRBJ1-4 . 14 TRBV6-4 CASRPEDGDEKLFF TGTGCTAGCAGACCCGAGGACGGAGATGAAAAACTGTTTTTT
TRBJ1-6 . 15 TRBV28 CASSRGPIYNSPLHF TGTGCCAGCAGTAGGGGACCGATCTATAATTCACCCCTCCACTTT
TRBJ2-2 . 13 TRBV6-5 CASSYQDTGELFF TGTGCCAGCAGTTACCAGGACACCGGGGAGCTGTTTTTT